Listed below are T cell receptor beta chains from one sample, sequenced in a study of monozygotic twins with inflammatory bowel disease. One entry per CDR3 protein, without DNA, is what TCRdb gives after re-calling the 5' RACE reads. The sample yields about 450,000 distinct CDR3 sequences, of which the top ten take up 2.4%. Sequenced: blood. The receptors derive from a human donor with ulcerative colitis or Crohn's disease, or a healthy co-twin of an affected twin (not recorded which). Both conserved end residues are part of each CDR3. The order of the fields is V gene, J gene, CDR3 protein.

TRBV30	TRBJ1-5	CSWGRGNYSNQPQHF
TRBV6-2/TRBV6-3	TRBJ2-3	CASSRLGVDTQYF
TRBV7-2	TRBJ2-1	CASSFGGALYNEQFF
TRBV7-9	TRBJ2-7	CASSFQLNEQYF
TRBV5-1	TRBJ1-2	CASSLETGDYGYTF
TRBV12-3/TRBV12-4	TRBJ2-3	CASSLSRGGDTQYF
TRBV5-1	TRBJ2-1	CASSLEDRVLDEQFF
TRBV5-1	TRBJ2-4	CASSGQPKNIQYF
TRBV30	TRBJ2-7	CAWARSTRGDQYF
TRBV2	TRBJ1-1	CASSPQGITEAFF
TRBV24-1	TRBJ2-5	CATSDLTGPGETQYF
TRBV5-1	TRBJ2-1	CASSSGGAHNEQFF
TRBV7-3	TRBJ1-2	CASSLNSGQGFAGYTF
TRBV4-2	TRBJ1-5	CASSQDLTQSNQPQHF
TRBV4-2	TRBJ1-5	CASSQESGFNQPQHF
TRBV27	TRBJ1-2	CASRFLTVQGEVNYGYTF
TRBV20-1	TRBJ2-1	CSAPPVASGYNEQFF
TRBV7-2	TRBJ2-1	CASSSQVVDEQFF
TRBV5-1	TRBJ2-5	CASSFQGRVETQYF
TRBV6-5	TRBJ1-5	CASSYSRANQPQHF
TRBV4-1	TRBJ2-7	CASSQTWGGTFGADF
TRBV6-1	TRBJ1-5	CASSGRTILNQPQHF
TRBV5-4	TRBJ2-5	CASSSTAGIIETQYF
TRBV20-1	TRBJ1-1	CSDGRGRESTEAFF
TRBV12-3/TRBV12-4	TRBJ2-3	CASRLLAADTQYF
TRBV12-2	TRBJ2-3	CASRSRTSGSYTIPTDTQYF
TRBV6-5	TRBJ1-2	CASSFNRRANPLGYTF
TRBV5-1	TRBJ2-2	CASSSSEALSTGELFF
TRBV7-6	TRBJ1-3	CASSPRDRVGTIYF
TRBV7-9	TRBJ1-2	CASSLSQNANYGYTF
TRBV29-1	TRBJ2-3	CSVVLGVTSTDTQYF
TRBV5-1	TRBJ1-5	CASSLSGEQPQHF
TRBV6-5	TRBJ2-3	CASSTRGVRDTQYF
TRBV6-5	TRBJ2-4	CASSYGSQGSKNIQYF
TRBV10-3	TRBJ1-1	CAISESTTNTEAFF
TRBV7-2	TRBJ2-3	CASSLMANARDTQYF
TRBV16	TRBJ2-5	CASSLLYPDRASQETQYF
TRBV7-6	TRBJ1-1	CASSLADLSTEAFF
TRBV7-3	TRBJ2-3	CASSLSTGVRTDTQYF
TRBV6-2/TRBV6-3	TRBJ2-3	CASSPTSATDTQYF
TRBV11-2	TRBJ2-7	CASTFGRLYEQYF
TRBV28	TRBJ2-5	CASSLRGIETQYF
TRBV13	TRBJ2-2	CASSSGTGPGGELFF
TRBV12-3/TRBV12-4	TRBJ1-2	CASSPGDRENYGYTF
TRBV6-2/TRBV6-3	TRBJ1-5	CASGANQPQHF
TRBV29-1	TRBJ2-7	CSVTLDSRDYEQYF
TRBV20-1	TRBJ2-3	CSATGLAGWGTDTQYF
TRBV3-1	TRBJ2-1	CASSHAGGINEQFF
TRBV3-1	TRBJ2-2	CASSRESGINTGELFF
TRBV7-9	TRBJ2-6	CASSPRLATGANVLTF